This entry lists 30 T cell receptor beta chains sequenced from one sample in a study of shared clonotypes between healthy human individuals. Profiled with immunoSEQ multiplex PCR; TCRdb holds only in-frame clones, not every one. There are some 240,000 clones in the sample; over 60% occur only once, and 8.5% to 14% lies in the top ten. The specimen was memory CD4+ T cells sorted from blood. Described subset: CD45RA-negative fraction. The receptors here all came from a man younger than 40 in good health.

This clone was detected only a few times. J is TRBJ2-7 and V is TRBV7-9, with D hard to call. There are 11 residues in the CDR3. The V gene lost 5 bases and the J gene lost 4 bases, with 6 bases spanning the gap. CDR1 is SEHNR, CDR2 FQNEAQ, per germline (reference sequence). The CDR3 sequence: CASSTPYEQYF. CDR3 DNA sequence: TGTGCCAGCAGCACCCCGTACGAGCAGTACTTC.

This sequence joins TRBV7-8 and TRBJ2-7, with 13 bases lining up with TRBD2. With V trimmed by 5 bases and J by 4 bases, 5 bases remained unmatched. The CDR3 totals 15 residues. CDR1 and CDR2 (germline): SGHVS, FQNEAQ. The CDR3 loop is CASSKGLAGSYEQYF. The DNA of the CDR3 is TGTGCCAGCAGCAAGGGACTAGCGGGAAGTTACGAGCAGTACTTC.

The rearrangement uses TRBV11-2 and TRBJ2-4, with 16 bases matching TRBD2. This CDR3 region has 18 residues. V lost 5 bases, J lost 1 base, and 5 bases stayed unmatched. The germline gives CDR1 SGHAT, CDR2 FQNNGV. In DNA form, the CDR3 reads TGTGCCAGCAGCCGGGGACTAGCGGGAGGGCCGGCCAAAAACATTCAGTACTTC. Its translation: CASSRGLAGGPAKNIQYF.

This clone was recorded a few times. The V call is TRBV11-2, the J call TRBJ2-5, with 9 nucleotides matching TRBD2. This CDR3 contains 15 residues. The trim removed 3 bases at V and 5 bases at J, leaving 7 bases unmatched. Germline CDR1 reads SGHAT; CDR2 reads FQNNGV. CDR3 coding DNA: TGTGCCAGCAGCTTGGGATCCGGGACTAGCGAGACCCAGTACTTC. This translates into CASSLGSGTSETQYF.

The J gene is TRBJ1-5, the V gene TRBV28; D is uncertain. Germline CDR1 and CDR2: MDHEN and SYDVKM. This CDR3 has 13 amino acids. V was trimmed by 9 bases and J by 3 bases, leaving 12 bases between them. The CDR3 protein is CASQEPYNQPQHF. The CDR3 nucleotides read TGTGCCAGTCAGGAGCCGTACAATCAGCCCCAGCATTTT. The full variable domain, completed using reference TRBV28 and TRBJ1-5, is DVKVTQSSRYLVKRTGEKVFLECVQDMDHENMFWYRQDPGLGLRLIYFSYDVKMKEKGDIPEGYSVSREKKERFSLILESASTNQTSMYLCASQEPYNQPQHFGDGTRLSIL.

V usage is TRBV7-5 and J usage is TRBJ1-5; TRBD1 was called by the table and not checked on the DNA. TRBV7-5 is a documented pseudogene. The CDR3 is 17 residues long. The CDR3 nucleotides read TGTGTCAGAAGCCCGTGGGGACAGCAAAAATCCTGGCAGCCCCAGCATTTT. Its translation: CVRSPWGQQKSWQPQHF.

V is TRBV5-4 and J is TRBJ2-2, with D maybe TRBD1 (7 bases). The CDR3 spans 14 residues. Germline CDR1 reads SGHNT; CDR2 reads YYREEE (reference sequence). V was clipped by 10 bases and J by 0 bases, with 13 bases between them. The DNA of the CDR3 is TGTGCCGCAGGGGGGTACGCGAACACCGGGGAGCTGTTTTTT. The encoded protein is CAAGGYANTGELFF.

The J gene is TRBJ1-1, the V gene TRBV6-5, with D uncertain. The V gene's germline CDR1 is MNHEY and CDR2 SVGAGI. The V and J ends lost 0 bases and 1 base respectively, with 9 bases between them. The CDR3 runs to 15 residues. CDR3 region: CASSYSNWGNTEAFF. As DNA, the CDR3 is TGTGCCAGCAGTTACTCGAATTGGGGGAACACTGAAGCTTTCTTT.

The V and J genes are TRBV2 and TRBJ1-1, with a weak D call TRBD1 (5 bases). The V and J ends lost 4 bases and 7 bases respectively, with 10 bases between them. CDR3 length equals 12 residues. In germline, CDR1 is SNHLY, CDR2 FYNNEI. As DNA, the CDR3 is TGTGCCAGCAGTGGACAGAAGATTGAAGCTTTCTTT. It translates to CASSGQKIEAFF.

The chain carries TRBV10-3 and TRBJ2-7; 9 bases map to TRBD2. Trimming took 4 bases from V and 6 from J; bases not matched to a gene: 7. The CDR3 contains 14 residues. Germline V lookup: CDR1 ENHRY, CDR2 SYGVKD. The CDR3, as DNA: TGTGCCATCAGTGTTGGGACTAGCAGTCCCGAGCAGTACTTC. It translates to CAISVGTSSPEQYF.

In regard to this clone: The junction shows a germline mismatch at one end, possibly a read error. This rearrangement joins TRBV18 to TRBJ2-7; perhaps D is TRBD1 or TRBD2 (5 bases each). The length of the CDR3 is 18 residues. Germline CDR1 is KGHSH and CDR2 is LQKENI. The CDR3 nucleotides are TGTGTCAGCCGAGGGGCCCACGTAGCCCCAGCGCAAACCTACGAGCAGTACTTC. It codes for CVSRGAHVAPAQTYEQYF.

The rearrangement uses TRBV22-1 and TRBJ2-7. TRBV22-1 is described as a pseudogene. This CDR3 region has 14 residues. The chain's CDR3 is CPGSTPWKSYEQYF. The CDR3 nucleotides are TGTCCTGGGAGCACGCCTTGGAAGAGCTACGAGCAGTACTTC.

This clone has only a few counts. The V gene is TRBV9, the J gene TRBJ1-4; D is perhaps TRBD1 (5 bases). The CDR3 is 15 amino acids. CDR1 is SGDLS and CDR2 is YYNGEE in the germline V gene. Trimming took 0 bases from V and 5 from J, leaving 11 bases between them. The CDR3 protein is CASSVAGFENEKLFF. The CDR3 nucleotides read TGTGCCAGCAGCGTAGCAGGGTTCGAGAATGAAAAACTGTTTTTT.

The CDR3 spells CASSPGRGRAEAFF. The CDR3 DNA sequence: TGTGCCAGCAGCCCGGGCAGGGGGCGGGCTGAAGCTTTCTTT. The chain combines TRBV5-4 with TRBJ1-1, with 8 bases lining up with TRBD1. The germline V gene has CDR1 SGHNT and CDR2 YYREEE (reference sequence). V lost 4 bases and J lost 6; bases outside the gene matches: 8. CDR3 length equals 14 residues.

The chain links TRBV5-1 to TRBJ2-7, with 9 nucleotides matching TRBD2. This CDR3 spans 14 amino acids. The germline V gene has CDR1 SGHRS and CDR2 YFSETQ. V lost 0 bases, J lost 6 bases, and 4 bases stayed unmatched. Here the CDR3 reads CASSLGWREGEQYF. The CDR3 region has the DNA TGCGCCAGCAGCTTGGGATGGCGGGAGGGCGAGCAGTACTTC.

The V gene is TRBV5-4, the J gene TRBJ2-6; tentatively, D is TRBD1 (6 bases). Germline V gives CDR1 SGHNT, CDR2 YYREEE (reference sequence). CDR3 length: 15 amino acids. Trimming removed 2 bases from V and 2 bases from J, with 8 bases in between. The CDR3, as DNA: TGTGCCAGCAGCTTTTCAGGGGCTGGGGCCAACGTCCTGACTTTC. It codes for CASSFSGAGANVLTF.

V and J are TRBV5-6 and TRBJ2-3, with 11 bases matching TRBD2. Germline loops: CDR1 SGHDT, CDR2 YYEEEE. With V trimmed by 1 base and J by 6 bases, 7 bases remained unmatched. The CDR3 has 16 residues. The chain's CDR3 is CASSLRLAGPQDTQYF. In DNA form, the CDR3 reads TGTGCCAGCAGCTTGCGACTAGCGGGACCGCAGGATACGCAGTATTTT.

The rearrangement links TRBV7-9 to TRBJ2-1; no clear D. This CDR3 is built from 14 residues. CDR1 SEHNR and CDR2 FQNEAQ come from the germline V gene (reference sequence). Trimming took 3 bases from V and 13 from J, leaving 19 bases between them. CDR3 region: CASSFMGSSVPQFF. As DNA, the CDR3 is TGTGCCAGCAGCTTTATGGGCTCATCCGTGCCCCAGTTCTTC.

The chain links TRBV18 to TRBJ2-5, with D possibly called TRBD1 or TRBD2 (5 bases each). Germline CDR1 reads KGHSH; CDR2 reads LQKENI. CDR3 length: 17 amino acids. V was trimmed by 4 bases and J by 2 bases, leaving 20 bases between them. CDR3 region: CASSLSSVEGNQETQYF. CDR3 sequence (DNA): TGTGCCAGCTCACTTAGCTCGGTAGAGGGGAATCAAGAGACCCAGTACTTC.

This clone was seen more than once but under ten times. J is TRBJ1-4 and V is TRBV7-3, with 11 bases lining up with TRBD1. J lost 0 bases, V lost 5 bases, and 8 bases had no gene match. Germline V gives CDR1 SGHTA, CDR2 FQGTGA. The CDR3 extends over 18 amino acids. The CDR3 protein is CASSPRTGGVTTNEKLFF. CDR3 DNA: TGTGCCAGCAGCCCCCGGACAGGGGGCGTCACAACTAATGAAAAACTGTTTTTT.

This clone showed up just once. This chain links TRBV16 with TRBJ1-3; D unresolved. The CDR3 is 12 amino acids. Germline lookup yields CDR1 KGHSY and CDR2 FQNENV. V lost 2 bases to trimming and J lost 3 bases, with 2 bases between them. CDR3 in DNA: TGTGCCAGCAGCCAACTTGGAAACACCATATATTTT. Its protein product is CASSQLGNTIYF.

The gene calls are TRBV20-1 and TRBJ2-3; no definite D call. The ends were cut back, 6 bases at V and 8 bases at J, with 9 bases in the middle. Germline CDR1 DFQATT, CDR2 SNEGSKA (reference sequence). CDR3 size: 10 residues. The chain's CDR3 is CSAPDRTQYF. As DNA, the CDR3 is TGCAGTGCGCCGGATCGTACGCAGTATTTT.

The rearrangement uses TRBV2 and TRBJ2-3; 12 bases fit TRBD2. CDR1 is SNHLY, CDR2 FYNNEI, per germline. The CDR3 consists of 16 residues. V lost 3 bases, J lost 8 bases, and 9 bases stayed unmatched. The CDR3 coding sequence is TGTGCCAGCAGTGAGGCTAGCGGGAGGGCCTTAGGTACGCAGTATTTT. This gives the protein CASSEASGRALGTQYF.

The chain recombines TRBV29-1 with TRBJ2-7; TRBD1 matches at 7 bases. The length of the CDR3 is 11 residues. Trimming took 4 bases from V and 7 from J; bases not matched to a gene: 4. Germline CDR1 is SQVTM and CDR2 is ANQGSEA. The CDR3 region has the DNA TGCAGCGTTGGACAGGGTCCAGAGCAGTACTTC. It codes for CSVGQGPEQYF.

The rearrangement uses TRBV5-1 and TRBJ1-1; the D gene is possibly TRBD1 (5 bases). The CDR3 contains 15 residues. Trimming stripped 0 bases from V and 0 bases from J, with 9 bases between. Germline-derived CDR1 and CDR2 are SGHRS and YFSETQ. The CDR3 is CASSLVGEMNTEAFF. DNA for the CDR3: TGCGCCAGCAGCTTGGTGGGGGAAATGAACACTGAAGCTTTCTTT.

This clone has just one count. The V and J genes are TRBV27 and TRBJ1-4; D is unresolved. Germline V gene lookup returns CDR1 MNHEY and CDR2 SMNVEV (reference sequence). This CDR3 is 15 amino acids long. Trimming took 4 bases from V and 10 from J, leaving 19 bases between them. This CDR3 reads CASSSGLEASGKLFF. The CDR3 DNA is TGTGCCAGCAGTTCCGGACTGGAAGCGTCTGGAAAACTGTTTTTT.

Comments on this clone: A junction boundary mismatches the germline segment, possibly from a read error. The rearrangement links TRBV4-3 to TRBJ2-4; D is unclear. Germline V gene sequence: CDR1 LGHNA, CDR2 YSLEER. This CDR3 has 14 amino acids. The CDR3 DNA reads as TGCGCCAGCAGCCAAGAATTAGCCCAAAACATTCAGTACTTC. Its translation: CASSQELAQNIQYF.

The chain links TRBV19 to TRBJ2-1; D might be TRBD1 (5 bases). This CDR3 is built from 14 residues. V was clipped by 8 bases and J by 3 bases, with 14 bases between them. The germline CDR1 and CDR2 sequences are LNHDA and SQIVND (reference sequence). CDR3 region: CASSQDIYYNEQFF. In DNA, the CDR3 is TGTGCCAGTTCGCAGGACATCTACTACAATGAGCAGTTCTTC.

CDR3 in amino acids: CASSTRGGSTGELFF. The CDR3 coding sequence is TGTGCCAGCAGCACGAGGGGGGGGAGCACCGGGGAGCTGTTTTTT. The chain employs TRBV6-1 and TRBJ2-2; possible D gene TRBD2, 7 bases. The CDR3 spans 15 residues. The V end lost 6 bases, the J end lost 4 bases, and 15 bases lay between the germline ends. CDR1 and CDR2 from the germline V gene are MNHNS and SASEGT.

This clone was seen only a few times. This chain joins TRBV7-2 and TRBJ2-7; 7 bases map to TRBD1. Germline values: CDR1 SGHTA, CDR2 FQGNSA. Trimming at V came to 4 bases and at J to 7 bases, leaving 7 bases not matched to a gene. The length of the CDR3 is 13 residues. CDR3 sequence reads: CASSSMTGLEQYF. The CDR3 DNA sequence: TGTGCCAGCAGCTCTATGACAGGGTTGGAGCAGTACTTC.